This TCR beta chain was obtained from a study of blood T cell repertoires in COVID-19. The assay was immunoSEQ multiplex PCR, and TCRdb's table has in-frame clones only and misses some. The table has roughly 360,000 clones, about 90% seen once. V was shortened by 3 bases and J by 3 bases, with 8 bases between the two germline ends. In germline, CDR1 is ENHRY, CDR2 SYGVKD. This CDR3 is built from 14 residues. The specimen was PBMCs or T cells enriched from blood (not recorded which). The V call is TRBV10-3, the J call TRBJ2-2; a weak D match, TRBD2 (5 bases). This receptor was identified in a man aged 30 to 45 who had recovered from COVID-19. CDR3 in DNA: TGTGCCATCAGTGATGCCGGGGACACCGGGGAGCTGTTTTTT. Amino acids: CAISDAGDTGELFF.